Listed below are T cell receptor beta chains from one sample, sequenced in a study of cytomegalovirus exposure and HLA in healthy donors. Clones were read by immunoSEQ multiplex PCR, and TCRdb kept only the in-frame ones, dropping some. The table includes 170,000 or so clones, 84% detected once. Specimen: PBMCs. Receptors originate from a man aged 18 to 35 in good health and CMV-seronegative. Each CDR3 is given with its conserved first and last residue. The order of the fields is J gene, clone size, D gene, V gene, CDR3 DNA, CDR3 protein. D genes are given only for firm matches. Size is stated for part of the rows, as once, few or many counts, or as a class when the clone is expanded.

J: TRBJ1-2
size: .
D: .
V: TRBV9
DNA: TGTGCCAGCAGCCCCCGGGGGGGTGAAGGCTACACCTTC
CDR3: CASSPRGGEGYTF

J: TRBJ2-7
size: .
D: TRBD1
V: TRBV6-5
DNA: TGTGCCAGCAGTTACAGGGACAGTACTTCCTACGAGCAGTACTTC
CDR3: CASSYRDSTSYEQYF

J: TRBJ2-7
size: .
D: .
V: TRBV19
DNA: TGTGCCAGTAGTATAGTCCAGAACTCCTACGAGCAGTACTTC
CDR3: CASSIVQNSYEQYF

J: TRBJ2-2
size: .
D: TRBD1
V: TRBV19
DNA: TGTGCCAGTAGTAGAACCGGGACAGGGTCTGGGGAGCTGTTTTTT
CDR3: CASSRTGTGSGELFF

J: TRBJ2-1
size: few
D: TRBD2
V: TRBV5-6
DNA: TGTGCCAGCAGCTTGGATCTAGCGGGACCCGCCAATGAGCAGTTCTTC
CDR3: CASSLDLAGPANEQFF

J: TRBJ1-2
size: .
D: .
V: TRBV7-2
DNA: TGTGCCAGCAGCCTATCTGGGGGCTCCCCTATGCGGGGCTACACCTTC
CDR3: CASSLSGGSPMRGYTF

J: TRBJ2-7
size: once
D: TRBD1
V: TRBV6-5
DNA: TGTGCCAGCAGTTACTCGAAAGGGGGCGGCTACGAGCAGTACTTC
CDR3: CASSYSKGGGYEQYF

J: TRBJ2-7
size: .
D: .
V: TRBV5-4
DNA: TGTGCCAGCAGCTTCGGGTTGGGCTCCTACGAGCAGTACTTC
CDR3: CASSFGLGSYEQYF

J: TRBJ2-1
size: .
D: .
V: TRBV7-2
DNA: TGTGCCAGCAACCAAGGGGCGGGACTTAACAATGAGCAGTTCTTC
CDR3: CASNQGAGLNNEQFF

J: TRBJ2-1
size: .
D: TRBD1
V: TRBV6-1
DNA: TGTGCCAGCAGTGAAGACTGGGGACAGGGTTACAATGAGCAGTTCTTC
CDR3: CASSEDWGQGYNEQFF

J: TRBJ1-6
size: .
D: .
V: TRBV27
DNA: TGTGCCAGCAGTTTAACGTTGGGACTTCCCCTCCACTTT
CDR3: CASSLTLGLPLHF

J: TRBJ2-7
size: .
D: .
V: TRBV11-3
DNA: TGTGCCAGCAGTTTCGCTTGGAGTGGTGAGCAGTACTTC
CDR3: CASSFAWSGEQYF

J: TRBJ2-6
size: .
D: TRBD2
V: TRBV10-3
DNA: TGTGCCATCAGTGTGACTAGCGGCTCTGGGGCCAACGTCCTGACTTTC
CDR3: CAISVTSGSGANVLTF

J: TRBJ2-3
size: .
D: .
V: TRBV28
DNA: TGTGCCAGCCGCCAGGGGAGAATCACAGATACGCAGTATTTT
CDR3: CASRQGRITDTQYF

J: TRBJ1-5
size: .
D: TRBD1
V: TRBV9
DNA: TGTGCCAGCAGCGCGACAGGGGTGGGCAATCAGCCCCAGCATTTT
CDR3: CASSATGVGNQPQHF

J: TRBJ1-4
size: .
D: .
V: TRBV18
DNA: TGTGCCAGCTCACCACTTCAAGGGCCCGGGATTGCAACTAATGAAAAACTGTTTTTT
CDR3: CASSPLQGPGIATNEKLFF

J: TRBJ2-5
size: .
D: TRBD2
V: TRBV25-1
DNA: TGTGCCAGCAACGGGGGGGGCCTCCGGTACTTC
CDR3: CASNGGGLRYF

J: TRBJ2-2
size: .
D: .
V: TRBV5-4
DNA: TGTGCCAGCAGCGTCGGACAGACGAACACCGGGGAGCTGTTTTTT
CDR3: CASSVGQTNTGELFF

J: TRBJ2-7
size: .
D: .
V: TRBV27
DNA: TGTGCCAGCAGTCTACTTGGGGGGGGCTCTGAGCAGTACTTC
CDR3: CASSLLGGGSEQYF

J: TRBJ1-5
size: few
D: .
V: TRBV5-6
DNA: TGTGCCAGCAGCTTCGGGGGTTCGGGTCAGCCCCAGCATTTT
CDR3: CASSFGGSGQPQHF

J: TRBJ2-1
size: few
D: TRBD2
V: TRBV9
DNA: TGTGCCAGCAGCGCACCTAGGACCGGGACTAGCGGGAGTCATGAGCAGTTCTTC
CDR3: CASSAPRTGTSGSHEQFF

J: TRBJ1-2
size: .
D: TRBD1
V: TRBV4-1
DNA: TGCGCCAGCAGTCGCGTAACCGGACAGGTCCGGCTATTTGGTGGCTACACCTTC
CDR3: CASSRVTGQVRLFGGYTF

J: TRBJ1-6
size: .
D: .
V: TRBV6-1
DNA: TGTGCCAGCAGACTACTAAGGCCTAATAATTCACCCCTCCACTTT
CDR3: CASRLLRPNNSPLHF

J: TRBJ2-7
size: .
D: TRBD1
V: TRBV29-1
DNA: TGCAGCGTTGGTGGGACAGGGACCTACGAGCAGTACTTC
CDR3: CSVGGTGTYEQYF

J: TRBJ2-3
size: few
D: .
V: TRBV28
DNA: TGTGCCAGCAGTTTATCGCTACGGGAAAACACAGATACGCAGTATTTT
CDR3: CASSLSLRENTDTQYF

J: TRBJ1-1
size: once
D: .
V: TRBV19
DNA: TGTGCCAGTAGCGCGGGGAGCTCAAACACTGAAGCTTTCTTT
CDR3: CASSAGSSNTEAFF

J: TRBJ2-1
size: .
D: TRBD2
V: TRBV5-1
DNA: TGCGCCAGCAGCTTGGGAGCGGGAATGAGGTACAATGAGCAGTTCTTC
CDR3: CASSLGAGMRYNEQFF

J: TRBJ1-1
size: .
D: .
V: TRBV28
DNA: TGTGCCAGCAGTTTACAGGGCACTGAAGCTTTCTTT
CDR3: CASSLQGTEAFF

J: TRBJ2-3
size: .
D: .
V: TRBV5-1
DNA: TGCGCCAGCACCCTCTGGGGGGGCGTCCCAGATACGCAGTATTTT
CDR3: CASTLWGGVPDTQYF